This T cell receptor (beta chain) appears in the sequencing data of a study of blood T cell repertoires in COVID-19. Per the original methods: Nucleated cell number was recorded as an estimate derived from reference gene primer amplification. Some clones are missing from TCRdb's copy, which holds only in-frame ones; the method was immunoSEQ multiplex PCR. That table is the source of V, J and clone size, and D and trimming were worked out from the DNA. Of a few hundred thousand clones listed, over 70% were seen once; the top ten hold roughly 10%. The sample comprised peripheral blood. This clonotype originated in a woman aged 70-85 years with COVID-19, enrolled during active disease.

The CDR3 sequence is CASRTGGSYNEQFF. CDR3 nucleotide sequence: TGTGCCAGCAGGACAGGGGGCTCGTACAATGAGCAGTTCTTC. V gene TRBV25-1 combines with J gene TRBJ2-1, with TRBD1 matching over 10 bases. Germline V lookup: CDR1 MGHDK, CDR2 SYGVNS. The CDR3 covers 14 residues. V shed 6 bases and J 4 bases; nucleotides not matched to a gene: 3.